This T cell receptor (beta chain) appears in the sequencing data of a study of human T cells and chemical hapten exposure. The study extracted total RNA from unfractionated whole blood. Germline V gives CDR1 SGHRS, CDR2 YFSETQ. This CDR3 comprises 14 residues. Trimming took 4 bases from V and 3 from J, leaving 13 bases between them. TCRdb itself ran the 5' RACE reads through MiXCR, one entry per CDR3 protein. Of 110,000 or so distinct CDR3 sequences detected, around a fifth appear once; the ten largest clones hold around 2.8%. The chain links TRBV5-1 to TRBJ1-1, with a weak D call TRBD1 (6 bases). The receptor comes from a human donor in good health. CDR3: CASSTTGIDTEAFF. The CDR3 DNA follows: TGCGCCAGCAGCACAACAGGGATAGACACTGAAGCTTTCTTT.